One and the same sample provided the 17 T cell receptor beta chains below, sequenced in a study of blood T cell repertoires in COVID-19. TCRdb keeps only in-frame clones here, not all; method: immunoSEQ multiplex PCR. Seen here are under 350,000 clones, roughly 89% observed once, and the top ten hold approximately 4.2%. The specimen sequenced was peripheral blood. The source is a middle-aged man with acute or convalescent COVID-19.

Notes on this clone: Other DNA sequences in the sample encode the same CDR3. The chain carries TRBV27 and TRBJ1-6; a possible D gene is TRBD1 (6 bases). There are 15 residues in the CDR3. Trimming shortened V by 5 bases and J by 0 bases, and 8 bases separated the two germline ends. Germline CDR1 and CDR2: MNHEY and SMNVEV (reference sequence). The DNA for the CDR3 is TGTGCCAGCAGTCCACAGGGCTCCTATAATTCACCCCTCCACTTT. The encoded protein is CASSPQGSYNSPLHF.

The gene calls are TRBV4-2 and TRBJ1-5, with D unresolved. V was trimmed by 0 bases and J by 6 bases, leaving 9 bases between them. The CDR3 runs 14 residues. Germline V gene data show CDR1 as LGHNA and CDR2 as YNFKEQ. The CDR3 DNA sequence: TGTGCCAGCAGCCAAGAGGTATATAGTCAGCCCCAGCATTTT. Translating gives CASSQEVYSQPQHF.

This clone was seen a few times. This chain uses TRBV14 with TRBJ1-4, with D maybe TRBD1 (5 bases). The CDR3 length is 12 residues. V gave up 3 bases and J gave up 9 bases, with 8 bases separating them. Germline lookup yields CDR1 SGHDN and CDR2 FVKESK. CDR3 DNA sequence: TGTGCCAGCAGCCAGACAGTACAAAAACTGTTTTTT. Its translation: CASSQTVQKLFF.

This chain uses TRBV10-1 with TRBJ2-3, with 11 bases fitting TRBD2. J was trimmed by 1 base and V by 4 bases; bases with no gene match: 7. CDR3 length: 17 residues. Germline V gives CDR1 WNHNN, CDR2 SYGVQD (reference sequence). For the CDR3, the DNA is TGCGCCAGCAGTGTCCCCGTAGCGGGGGGGGGCACAGATACGCAGTATTTT. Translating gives CASSVPVAGGGTDTQYF.

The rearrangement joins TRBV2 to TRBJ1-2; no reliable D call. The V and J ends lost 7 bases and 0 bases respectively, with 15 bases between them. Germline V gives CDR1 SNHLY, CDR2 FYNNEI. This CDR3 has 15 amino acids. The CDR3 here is CASTTPSGSNYGYTF. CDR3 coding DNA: TGTGCCAGCACCACCCCCTCGGGGTCTAACTATGGCTACACCTTC.

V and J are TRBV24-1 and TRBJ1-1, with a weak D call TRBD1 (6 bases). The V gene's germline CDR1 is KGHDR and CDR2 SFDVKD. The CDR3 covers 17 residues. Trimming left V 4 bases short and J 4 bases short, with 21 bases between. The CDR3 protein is CATSDPRTQGRGTEAFF. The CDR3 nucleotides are TGTGCCACCAGTGACCCAAGGACCCAGGGGCGCGGCACTGAAGCTTTCTTT.

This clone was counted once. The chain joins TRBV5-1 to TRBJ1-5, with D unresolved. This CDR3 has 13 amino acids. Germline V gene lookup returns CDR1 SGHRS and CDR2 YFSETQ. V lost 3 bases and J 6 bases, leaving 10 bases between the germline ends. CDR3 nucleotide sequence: TGCGCCAGCAGCTGGGCAGAAGGTCAGCCCCAGCATTTT. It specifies CASSWAEGQPQHF.

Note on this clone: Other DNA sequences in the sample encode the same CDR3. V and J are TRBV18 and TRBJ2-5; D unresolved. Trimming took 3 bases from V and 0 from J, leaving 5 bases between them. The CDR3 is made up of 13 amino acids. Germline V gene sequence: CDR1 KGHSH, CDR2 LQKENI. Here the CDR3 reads CASSPSNQETQYF. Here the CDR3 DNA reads TGTGCCAGCTCACCGAGCAACCAAGAGACCCAGTACTTC. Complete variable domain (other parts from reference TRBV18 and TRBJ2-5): NAGVMQNPRHLVRRRGQEARLRCSPMKGHSHVYWYRQLPEEGLKFMVYLQKENIIDESGMPKERFSAEFPKEGPSILRIQQVVRGDSAAYFCASSPSNQETQYFGPGTRLLVL.

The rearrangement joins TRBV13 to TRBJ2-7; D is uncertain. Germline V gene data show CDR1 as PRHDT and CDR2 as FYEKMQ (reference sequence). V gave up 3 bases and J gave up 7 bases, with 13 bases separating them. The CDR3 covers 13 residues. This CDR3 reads CASSFSNSEEQYF. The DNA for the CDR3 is TGTGCCAGCAGCTTTTCTAATAGTGAGGAGCAGTACTTC.

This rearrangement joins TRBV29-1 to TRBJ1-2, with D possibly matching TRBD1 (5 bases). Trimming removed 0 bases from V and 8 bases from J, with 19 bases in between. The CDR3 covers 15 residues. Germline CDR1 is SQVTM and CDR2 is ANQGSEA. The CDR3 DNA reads TGCAGCGTTGAAGATCGGGGTATATCGGGGGAGGGCTACACCTTC. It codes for CSVEDRGISGEGYTF.

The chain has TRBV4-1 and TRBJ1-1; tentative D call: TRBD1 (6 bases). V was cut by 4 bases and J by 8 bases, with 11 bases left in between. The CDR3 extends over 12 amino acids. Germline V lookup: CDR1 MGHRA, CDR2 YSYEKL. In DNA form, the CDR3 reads TGCGCCAGCAGCCTATTACAGGGCGAAGCTTTCTTT. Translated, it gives CASSLLQGEAFF.

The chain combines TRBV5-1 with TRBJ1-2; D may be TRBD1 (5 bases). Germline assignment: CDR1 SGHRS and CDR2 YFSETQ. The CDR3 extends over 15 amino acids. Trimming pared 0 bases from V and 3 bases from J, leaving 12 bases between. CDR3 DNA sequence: TGCGCCAGCAGCTTGGCAGGGCTCGGGCACTATGGCTACACCTTC. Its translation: CASSLAGLGHYGYTF.

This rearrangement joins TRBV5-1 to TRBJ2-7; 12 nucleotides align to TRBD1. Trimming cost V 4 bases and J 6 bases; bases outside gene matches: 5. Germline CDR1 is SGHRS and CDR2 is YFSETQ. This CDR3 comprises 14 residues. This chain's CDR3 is CASSVGQGASEQYF. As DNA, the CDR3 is TGCGCCAGCAGCGTGGGACAGGGGGCAAGCGAGCAGTACTTC.

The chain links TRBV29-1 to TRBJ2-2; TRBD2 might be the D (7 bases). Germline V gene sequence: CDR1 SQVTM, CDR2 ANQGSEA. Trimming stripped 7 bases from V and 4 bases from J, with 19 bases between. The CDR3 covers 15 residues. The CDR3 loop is CSALAGGASTGELFF. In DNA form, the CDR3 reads TGCAGCGCCCTAGCTGGGGGGGCGAGCACCGGGGAGCTGTTTTTT.

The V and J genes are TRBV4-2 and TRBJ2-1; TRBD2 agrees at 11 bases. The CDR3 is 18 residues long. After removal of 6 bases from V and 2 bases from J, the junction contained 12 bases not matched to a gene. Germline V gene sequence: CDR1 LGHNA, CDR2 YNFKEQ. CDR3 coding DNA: TGTGCCAGCAGTCTTATGCCCTCGACTAGCGGGACCTACAATGAGCAGTTCTTC. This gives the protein CASSLMPSTSGTYNEQFF.

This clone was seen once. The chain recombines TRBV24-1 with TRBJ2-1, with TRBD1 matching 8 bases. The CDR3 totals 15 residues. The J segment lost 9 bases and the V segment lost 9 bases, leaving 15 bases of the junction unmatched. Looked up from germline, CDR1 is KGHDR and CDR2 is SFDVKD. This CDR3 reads CATSAGTGRNSEQFF. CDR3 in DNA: TGTGCCACCTCCGCCGGGACAGGTCGTAATAGTGAGCAGTTCTTC.

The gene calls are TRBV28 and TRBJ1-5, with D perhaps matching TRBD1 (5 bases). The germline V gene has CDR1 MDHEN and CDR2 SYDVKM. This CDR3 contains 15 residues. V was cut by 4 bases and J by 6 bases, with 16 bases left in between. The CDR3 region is CASSSIRGLPQPQHF. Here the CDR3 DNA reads TGTGCCAGCAGTTCCATTAGGGGCCTTCCTCAGCCCCAGCATTTT.